The rows below give T cell receptor beta chains drawn from one sample of a study of cytomegalovirus exposure and HLA in healthy donors. The method was immunoSEQ multiplex PCR; TCRdb's version includes in-frame clones alone and lacks a portion of them. The table shows over 95,000 clones, with approximately 74% occurring only once. Sequencing was done on a sample of PBMCs. Every receptor here comes from a woman between 35 and 50 years old in good health and CMV-seropositive. Both conserved end residues are part of each CDR3. Each record gives: D gene, CDR3 length, J gene, clone size, V gene, CDR3 protein, CDR3 DNA. D genes are given only for firm matches. A row's size may be missing; if present it is once, few, many or a size class.

D: TRBD1
length: 14
J: TRBJ1-2
size: NA
V: TRBV9
CDR3: CASSAYRDRDGYTF
DNA: TGTGCCAGCAGCGCTTACCGGGACAGGGATGGCTACACCTTC

D: NA
length: 17
J: TRBJ1-2
size: NA
V: TRBV4-1
CDR3: CASSQATAGMPNYGYTF
DNA: TGCGCCAGCAGCCAGGCGACAGCCGGTATGCCTAACTATGGCTACACCTTC

D: NA
length: 16
J: TRBJ2-5
size: NA
V: TRBV5-1
CDR3: CASNFLPTQGKETQYF
DNA: TGCGCCAGCAATTTTTTACCGACCCAGGGGAAAGAGACCCAGTACTTC

D: NA
length: 12
J: TRBJ1-5
size: NA
V: TRBV25-1
CDR3: CASSHGGQPQHF
DNA: TGTGCCAGCAGTCACGGGGGTCAGCCCCAGCATTTT

D: TRBD2
length: 15
J: TRBJ2-7
size: NA
V: TRBV6-6
CDR3: CASSYSPSGTYEQYF
DNA: TGTGCCAGCAGTTACTCTCCTAGCGGGACCTACGAGCAGTACTTC

D: TRBD2
length: 16
J: TRBJ2-3
size: once
V: TRBV2
CDR3: CASSGAGGTSTDTQYF
DNA: TGTGCCAGCAGCGGAGCGGGAGGCACGAGCACAGATACGCAGTATTTT

D: NA
length: 14
J: TRBJ1-2
size: once
V: TRBV6-5
CDR3: CASSYRQGGYGYTF
DNA: TGTGCCAGCAGTTACCGGCAGGGTGGCTATGGCTACACCTTC

D: TRBD2
length: 15
J: TRBJ2-5
size: NA
V: TRBV6-1
CDR3: CASSEATSGSETQYF
DNA: TGTGCCAGCAGTGAAGCGACTAGCGGCTCCGAGACCCAGTACTTC

D: TRBD2
length: 15
J: TRBJ2-7
size: NA
V: TRBV4-1
CDR3: CASSRGEGTSYEQYF
DNA: TGCGCCAGCAGCCGGGGGGAGGGGACCTCCTACGAGCAGTACTTC

D: TRBD1
length: 15
J: TRBJ2-1
size: NA
V: TRBV5-1
CDR3: CASSSSTGGMNEQFF
DNA: TGCGCCAGCAGCTCCTCGACAGGGGGCATGAATGAGCAGTTCTTC

D: NA
length: 14
J: TRBJ1-1
size: NA
V: TRBV7-8
CDR3: CASSLTGWNTEAFF
DNA: TGTGCCAGCAGCTTAACCGGGTGGAACACTGAAGCTTTCTTT

D: NA
length: 15
J: TRBJ2-1
size: NA
V: TRBV6-5
CDR3: CASSYSLGANNEQFF
DNA: TGTGCCAGCAGTTACTCGTTGGGGGCCAACAATGAGCAGTTCTTC

D: NA
length: 13
J: TRBJ1-4
size: few
V: TRBV28
CDR3: CASRQGANEKLFF
DNA: TGTGCCAGCAGACAAGGGGCTAATGAAAAACTGTTTTTT

D: NA
length: 15
J: TRBJ1-1
size: NA
V: TRBV6-1
CDR3: CASISGSNPNTEAFF
DNA: TGTGCCAGCATTTCCGGGTCAAACCCCAACACTGAAGCTTTCTTT

D: NA
length: 14
J: TRBJ1-6
size: NA
V: TRBV7-9
CDR3: CASSPQGPASPLHF
DNA: TGTGCCAGCAGCCCACAGGGCCCGGCTTCACCCCTCCACTTT

D: NA
length: 13
J: TRBJ1-2
size: NA
V: TRBV28
CDR3: CASSLTGLWGYTF
DNA: TGTGCCAGCAGCCTGACAGGCCTTTGGGGCTACACCTTC

D: TRBD1
length: 14
J: TRBJ1-2
size: NA
V: TRBV5-1
CDR3: CASSTGGGNYGYTF
DNA: TGCGCCAGCAGCACAGGGGGCGGGAACTATGGCTACACCTTC

D: NA
length: 15
J: TRBJ1-1
size: NA
V: TRBV7-2
CDR3: CASSLVQGMNTEAFF
DNA: TGTGCCAGCAGCTTAGTCCAGGGCATGAACACTGAAGCTTTCTTT

D: TRBD2
length: 14
J: TRBJ2-1
size: NA
V: TRBV19
CDR3: CASSRREVDNGQFF
DNA: TGTGCCAGTAGCCGGCGGGAGGTTGACAATGGGCAGTTCTTC

D: NA
length: 14
J: TRBJ2-5
size: once
V: TRBV27
CDR3: CASSSYNREETQYF
DNA: TGTGCCAGCAGTTCCTATAACAGGGAAGAGACCCAGTACTTC

D: NA
length: 18
J: TRBJ1-1
size: NA
V: TRBV5-1
CDR3: CASSLGQANPWANTEAFF
DNA: TGCGCCAGCAGCTTGGGACAGGCTAATCCGTGGGCGAACACTGAAGCTTTCTTT

D: NA
length: 16
J: TRBJ2-3
size: NA
V: TRBV6-6
CDR3: CASSYGGATSTDTQYF
DNA: TGTGCCAGCAGTTACGGGGGGGCGACTAGCACAGATACGCAGTATTTT

D: NA
length: 15
J: TRBJ1-1
size: NA
V: TRBV18
CDR3: CASSLVSRMNTEAFF
DNA: TGTGCCAGCTCGCTAGTGTCACGGATGAACACTGAAGCTTTCTTT

D: TRBD1
length: 15
J: TRBJ2-7
size: NA
V: TRBV11-3
CDR3: CASSDRQGVAYEQYF
DNA: TGTGCCAGCAGTGATAGACAGGGGGTAGCCTACGAGCAGTACTTC

D: NA
length: 13
J: TRBJ2-3
size: NA
V: TRBV7-9
CDR3: CASSWGLTDTQYF
DNA: TGTGCCAGCAGCTGGGGCCTCACAGATACGCAGTATTTT

D: NA
length: 16
J: TRBJ1-6
size: NA
V: TRBV9
CDR3: CASSVVETGEGAPLHF
DNA: TGTGCCAGCAGCGTAGTGGAGACAGGCGAAGGGGCACCCCTCCACTTT

D: TRBD1
length: 18
J: TRBJ2-1
size: NA
V: TRBV9
CDR3: CASSSPGGGTGRHNEQFF
DNA: TGTGCCAGCAGCTCTCCTGGGGGGGGGACAGGGAGGCACAATGAGCAGTTCTTC

D: TRBD1
length: 17
J: TRBJ1-2
size: NA
V: TRBV19
CDR3: CASSILRGQNINYGYTF
DNA: TGTGCCAGTAGTATACTAAGGGGACAGAATATAAACTATGGCTACACCTTC

D: NA
length: 14
J: TRBJ1-5
size: NA
V: TRBV19
CDR3: CASKDGGAGWPQHF
DNA: TGTGCCAGTAAAGACGGAGGGGCCGGATGGCCCCAGCATTTT

D: NA
length: 12
J: TRBJ1-3
size: few
V: TRBV15
CDR3: CATSRPRDTIYF
DNA: TGTGCCACCAGCAGACCCCGAGACACCATATATTTT

D: TRBD2
length: 14
J: TRBJ2-1
size: NA
V: TRBV7-2
CDR3: CASSSPGGSYEQFF
DNA: TGTGCCAGCAGCTCGCCGGGGGGTAGCTATGAGCAGTTCTTC

D: TRBD2
length: 19
J: TRBJ2-1
size: few
V: TRBV7-8
CDR3: CASSLGQGTSGRVYNEQFF
DNA: TGTGCCAGCAGCCTGGGACAGGGGACTAGCGGGAGGGTGTACAATGAGCAGTTCTTC

D: TRBD2
length: 17
J: TRBJ2-3
size: few
V: TRBV7-9
CDR3: CASSSSTSGAWMDTQYF
DNA: TGTGCCAGCAGCTCCTCGACTAGCGGGGCATGGATGGATACGCAGTATTTT

D: NA
length: 15
J: TRBJ2-1
size: NA
V: TRBV11-3
CDR3: CASSRRASSYNEQFF
DNA: TGTGCCAGCAGCCGGCGAGCGAGCTCCTACAATGAGCAGTTCTTC

D: NA
length: 14
J: TRBJ2-2
size: NA
V: TRBV13
CDR3: CASSFVLNTGELFF
DNA: TGTGCCAGCAGCTTTGTCCTGAACACCGGGGAGCTGTTTTTT

D: TRBD1
length: 15
J: TRBJ1-2
size: NA
V: TRBV7-9
CDR3: CASSLFGTGSDGYTF
DNA: TGTGCCAGCAGCTTATTTGGGACAGGGAGCGACGGCTACACCTTC

D: TRBD2
length: 14
J: TRBJ2-3
size: NA
V: TRBV6-4
CDR3: CASSGGDDTDTQYF
DNA: TGTGCCAGCAGCGGGGGGGATGACACAGATACGCAGTATTTT

D: NA
length: 11
J: TRBJ2-1
size: once
V: TRBV9
CDR3: CASSVSNEQFF
DNA: TGTGCCAGCAGCGTTAGCAATGAGCAGTTCTTC

D: TRBD2
length: 19
J: TRBJ2-1
size: NA
V: TRBV9
CDR3: CASSVEGELAGPPYNEQFF
DNA: TGTGCCAGCAGCGTAGAGGGGGAACTAGCGGGACCTCCCTACAATGAGCAGTTCTTC

D: NA
length: 14
J: TRBJ1-3
size: NA
V: TRBV6-5
CDR3: CASRRTGSGNTIYF
DNA: TGTGCCAGCAGACGAACAGGGTCCGGAAACACCATATATTTT

D: NA
length: 14
J: TRBJ1-1
size: NA
V: TRBV6-5
CDR3: CASSRVRGGTEAFF
DNA: TGTGCCAGCAGCCGCGTGAGGGGGGGCACTGAAGCTTTCTTT

D: NA
length: 12
J: TRBJ1-1
size: NA
V: TRBV5-5
CDR3: CASSLTQGVAFF
DNA: TGTGCCAGCAGCTTAACTCAAGGGGTAGCTTTCTTT

D: TRBD1
length: 14
J: TRBJ2-5
size: NA
V: TRBV29-1
CDR3: CSVEDTGGKETQYF
DNA: TGCAGCGTTGAAGATACAGGGGGTAAAGAGACCCAGTACTTC

D: NA
length: 12
J: TRBJ1-3
size: NA
V: TRBV9
CDR3: CASSVSEDTIYF
DNA: TGTGCCAGCAGCGTCAGTGAGGACACCATATATTTT

D: TRBD1
length: 17
J: TRBJ1-5
size: NA
V: TRBV5-8
CDR3: CASKQDRGLYSNQPQHF
DNA: TGTGCCAGCAAGCAGGACAGGGGATTATATAGCAATCAGCCCCAGCATTTT

D: TRBD1
length: 15
J: TRBJ1-5
size: once
V: TRBV30
CDR3: CAWSLGTVSNQPQHF
DNA: TGTGCCTGGAGCCTTGGGACAGTCAGCAATCAGCCCCAGCATTTT

D: TRBD1
length: 13
J: TRBJ1-2
size: NA
V: TRBV5-1
CDR3: CASSAGQGFGYTF
DNA: TGCGCCAGCAGCGCGGGACAGGGGTTTGGCTACACCTTC

D: TRBD1
length: 14
J: TRBJ2-5
size: few
V: TRBV11-1
CDR3: CASRFTGAQETQYF
DNA: TGTGCCAGCAGGTTCACAGGGGCCCAAGAGACCCAGTACTTC

D: TRBD1
length: 15
J: TRBJ2-1
size: NA
V: TRBV6-5
CDR3: CASSYGTGSYNEQFF
DNA: TGTGCCAGCAGTTACGGGACAGGGTCCTACAATGAGCAGTTCTTC